This T cell receptor (beta chain) was sequenced for a study of T cell repertoires in cytomegalovirus infection (dated by TCRdb to between 2019 and 2020). Study-level background: Recently identified HLA-C-restricted CMV epitopes, whose presentation resists viral immunomodulation, were targeted by peptide stimulations together with well-studied HLA-B-restricted epitopes. Donor HLA type was relevant to the analysis, because carriage of CMV infection together with the matching HLA type was indicated by public TCR beta signatures. Study-wide findings and limitations: In the ex vivo response, HLA-C-restricted CMV-specific TCR beta clonotypes were dominant, and in two of eight donors the single most frequent clonotype came from this HLA-C-restricted group. In both this cohort and an independent approximately 400-donor cohort, the cumulative frequency of public TCR beta family members distinguished carriers of CMV infection plus the relevant HLA type.

Sequenced on an Illumina HiSeq 1500. The raw public reads went through TCRdb reprocessing: fastp at Q25, MiXCR clone calling, in-frame beta chains kept. Rows with a matching CDR3 protein are joined into one entry that keeps the most common DNA and genes. The sample table records roughly 100,000 distinct CDR3 sequences; roughly 39% of these occur just once. Together, the top ten hold just under 75% of the sample. This clonotype was seen a handful of times. There is no known antigen for this receptor. The input lacks base qualities; no much larger clone sits a single base away. The treatment or condition label for this specimen denotes: in vitro stimulation with specific CMV peptide epitopes to enrich CMV-specific T cells. Based on the germline V gene, the CDR1 and CDR2 sequences are SGHTA and FQGNSA. Counted from cysteine to phenylalanine, this CDR3 has 14 amino acids. Only CDR3 DNA is held: 42 bases, read in frame from base 1. V loses 2 bases at its end and J loses 9 bases; junction bases beyond the gene matches: 7.

Sample: CD8+ T cells from cultured PBMCs, taken from culture after CMV antigen stimulation. The receptor comes from a human donor in good health (CMV status not recorded). Some clones in this sample may be carry-over from other donors' samples. The chain is assembled from TRBV7-2 and TRBJ2-1, with 7 junctional bases fitting TRBD1. The CDR3 loop reads CASSLNRGLGEQFF. In nucleotide form, the sequence is TGTGCCAGCAGCTTAAACAGGGGTTTGGGTGAGCAGTTCTTC.